What follows are 7 T cell receptor beta chains derived from one specimen sequenced in a study of OX40 agonist ivuxolimab in advanced cancers. Repertoires were generated with immunoSEQ multiplex PCR, while TCRdb's copy carries only in-frame clones and drops some. The sample lists approximately 94,000 clones; about 91% were seen once. The sample was CD4+ or CD8+ T cells sorted from blood, taken in a trial of the OX40 agonist ivuxolimab. All receptors come from an adult with an advanced solid tumor such as melanoma, head and neck, liver or kidney cancer.

The V call is TRBV2, the J call TRBJ2-3; tentatively, D is TRBD1 (7 bases). The V gene lost 4 bases and the J gene lost 1 base, with 9 bases spanning the gap. CDR1 and CDR2 from the germline V gene are SNHLY and FYNNEI. The CDR3 sequence is 14 residues long. The CDR3 sequence: CASSARGGTDTQYF. As DNA, the CDR3 is TGTGCCAGCAGTGCCAGGGGGGGCACAGATACGCAGTATTTT.

The chain is built from TRBV19 and TRBJ1-4, with 7 bases that match TRBD1. The CDR3 totals 15 residues. From germline, CDR1 is LNHDA and CDR2 SQIVND (reference sequence). The V segment lost 0 bases and the J segment 9 bases; nucleotides outside the gene matches: 7. The CDR3: CASSIDQGDLKKLFF. CDR3 nucleotide sequence: TGTGCCAGTAGTATAGATCAGGGGGACCTCAAAAAACTGTTTTTT.

This sequence joins TRBV2 and TRBJ1-5, with 8 bases matching TRBD1. The CDR3 is 15 amino acids. Trimming at V came to 8 bases and at J to 6 bases, leaving 12 bases not matched to a gene. Germline CDR1 reads SNHLY; CDR2 reads FYNNEI. In DNA form, the CDR3 reads TGTGCCAGCGCGCCACCGGGACAGGCGACTCAGCCCCAGCATTTT. As protein: CASAPPGQATQPQHF.

The chain couples TRBV7-8 to TRBJ2-1, with 13 bases fitting TRBD2. This CDR3 region has 16 residues. The V segment lost 5 bases and the J segment 8 bases; nucleotides outside the gene matches: 9. Germline V gene sequence: CDR1 SGHVS, CDR2 FQNEAQ. In DNA form, the CDR3 reads TGTGCCAGCAGCAGAACCTGGACTAGCGGGAGCCATGAGCAGTTCTTC. Residues: CASSRTWTSGSHEQFF.

This chain connects TRBV11-1 to TRBJ2-1; 7 bases fit TRBD2. Trimming at V came to 2 bases and at J to 8 bases, leaving 15 bases not matched to a gene. CDR3 length equals 17 residues. The V gene's germline CDR1 is SGHAT and CDR2 FQDESV (reference sequence). The CDR3 is CASSLNGGSLGIDEQFF. CDR3 sequence (DNA): TGTGCCAGCAGCTTAAACGGGGGGTCATTGGGGATTGATGAGCAGTTCTTC.

The rearrangement links TRBV27 to TRBJ2-1; TRBD2 aligns across 13 bases. CDR1 and CDR2 (germline): MNHEY, SMNVEV (reference sequence). CDR3 length: 16 amino acids. The V and J ends lost 4 bases and 5 bases, in that order; junction bases with no gene match: 5. Here the CDR3 reads CASSSQLAGGDNEQFF. CDR3 nucleotide sequence: TGTGCCAGCAGTTCCCAACTAGCGGGAGGGGACAATGAGCAGTTCTTC.

V usage is TRBV10-1 and J usage is TRBJ1-3, with D hard to call. The CDR3 loop spans 15 amino acids. Germline assignment: CDR1 WNHNN and CDR2 SYGVQD (reference sequence). Trimming left V 3 bases short and J 0 bases short, with 9 bases between. The CDR3 here is CASSDEPSSGNTIYF. DNA for the CDR3: TGCGCCAGCAGTGACGAACCAAGCTCTGGAAACACCATATATTTT.